This T cell receptor (beta chain) was sequenced for a study of beta chain features in type 1 diabetes. Via CD45RO/CCR7/CD25/CD127/CD95/CD27, cells of the CD4+ naive, central memory, regulatory and stem cell-like memory subsets were sorted. There are a few counts of this clone. The antigen remains unidentified. Findings and caveats of the study: Cells that show high TCR expression could be over-represented by cDNA sequencing. Researchers report that Type 1 diabetes patients had moderately but significantly shorter TCRB CDR3s across all four CD4+ subsets.

The investigators reverse transcribed all of the isolated RNA, so they sequenced expressed TCRB transcripts. Profiling relied on immunoSEQ multiplex PCR, and the TCRdb table lists in-frame clones only, not all of them. This sample has 95,000 to 150,000 clones; about a sixth occur once, and the top ten carry 2% to 2.5%. V was pared by 5 bases and J by 7 bases, with 8 bases of the junction left unmatched. The germline V gene encodes CDR1 SGHTA and CDR2 FQGTGA. The CDR3 length is 15 residues. The chain recombines TRBV7-3 with TRBJ2-1; 10 bases align to TRBD2. This clonotype was obtained from a man aged 25-40 years with type 1 diabetes. The specimen sequenced was central memory CD4+ T cells from blood. The CDR3 loop is CASSPPGLASNEQFF. CDR3 sequence (DNA): TGTGCCAGCAGCCCCCCGGGACTAGCGTCTAATGAGCAGTTCTTC.